The clone carrying this T cell receptor beta chain was detected ten times or more. The antigen is not known. Through a sample-barcoded 5' primer and a J-beta primer mix, a second PCR was run for 7 to 11 cycles. A template-switch adaptor containing 12 random nucleotides labeled each cDNA molecule. MiXCR was run by TCRdb on the 5' RACE reads, yielding one entry per CDR3 protein. The sample shows about 730,000 distinct CDR3 sequences, roughly 43% of them seen only once. This CDR3 comprises 14 residues. V lost 1 base to trimming and J lost 9 bases, with 16 bases between them. Per germline, CDR1 DFQATT and CDR2 SNEGSKA (reference sequence). This sample is drawn from a study of blood T cells in healthy people across ages. Study results and caveats: Measured against age, TCR beta diversity per million T cells decreased in a roughly linear manner. Expanded clonotype shifts may have been confounded, as the donors had an unknown CMV status. PBMCs went unsorted, and a conclusive naive versus antigen-experienced comparison was therefore prevented.

This receptor was taken from a woman aged 55-69 years in good health. The rearrangement joins TRBV20-1 to TRBJ2-1; D may be TRBD2 (5 bases). Sequenced material: blood. The CDR3 loop is CSARVATKRGEQFF. The DNA for the CDR3 is TGCAGTGCTAGAGTGGCCACAAAACGGGGTGAGCAGTTCTTC.